This T cell receptor (beta chain) was identified during a study of T cell changes during pregnancy in multiple sclerosis. CDR1 is MGHRA and CDR2 is YSYEKL in the germline V gene. With 0 bases clipped from V and 1 base from J, the junction kept 1 base outside the gene matches. The CDR3 consists of 16 residues. The method was immunoSEQ multiplex PCR; TCRdb's version includes in-frame clones alone and lacks a portion of them. The sample holds 65,000 to 75,000 clones, just over 90% seen once. The sequencing used peripheral blood, collected in the second trimester of pregnancy. The chain uses TRBV4-1 and TRBJ2-3; the match to TRBD2 covers 10 bases. The receptor was isolated from a female donor with multiple sclerosis, enrolled in a pregnancy study. CDR3 DNA: TGCGCCAGCAGCCAAGAAGGACTAGCGGGCACAGATACGCAGTATTTT. It is translated as CASSQEGLAGTDTQYF.